A selection of T cell receptor beta chains follows, all from one sample in a study of cytomegalovirus exposure and HLA in healthy donors. Libraries were prepared by immunoSEQ multiplex PCR; TCRdb keeps only in-frame clonotypes and omits some of them. Here the sample table reports around 51,000 clones. The specimen sequenced was PBMCs. Receptors originate from a woman aged 40 to 55 in good health and CMV-seronegative. Each CDR3 is given with its conserved first and last residue. The D gene is left open where the match is weak.

J gene | V gene | D gene | CDR3 DNA | CDR3 protein
TRBJ2-7 | TRBV4-3 | NA | TGCGCCAGCAGCCAAGATCTGGCAGGGGAGGGCGAGCAGTACTTC | CASSQDLAGEGEQYF
TRBJ2-7 | TRBV5-4 | NA | TGTGCCAGCAGCTCGGACGGAGGCTCCTACGAGCAGTACTTC | CASSSDGGSYEQYF
TRBJ1-1 | TRBV5-6 | NA | TGTGCCAGCAGCTTGGCACAAGCAGCGACTGAAGCTTTCTTT | CASSLAQAATEAFF
TRBJ2-1 | TRBV5-4 | TRBD1 | TGTGCCAGCAGCCAAGGACAGGGCCCCTACAATGAGCAGTTCTTC | CASSQGQGPYNEQFF
TRBJ2-7 | TRBV7-2 | TRBD2 | TGTGCCAGCAGCTTATATATAGCGGGGGGCGAGCAGTACTTC | CASSLYIAGGEQYF
TRBJ1-1 | TRBV2 | NA | TGTGCCAGCAAGAAAGAGACACGCGAAGCTTTCTTT | CASKKETREAFF
TRBJ2-2 | TRBV13 | NA | TGTGCCAGCAGCTTAAGGGGGACATCGAACACCGGGGAGCTGTTTTTT | CASSLRGTSNTGELFF
TRBJ1-6 | TRBV5-1 | TRBD1 | TGCGCCAGCAGCATTGACAGGGCCTATAATTCACCCCTCCACTTT | CASSIDRAYNSPLHF
TRBJ2-1 | TRBV5-1 | TRBD2 | TGCGCCAGCAGCTCACGGGGGGATACGGACTACAATGAGCAGTTCTTC | CASSSRGDTDYNEQFF
TRBJ2-5 | TRBV4-3 | TRBD1 | TGCGCCAGCAGCCAAGAATGGACAGGGGGGAAAGAGACCCAGTACTTC | CASSQEWTGGKETQYF
TRBJ2-2 | TRBV6-6 | TRBD2 | TGTGCCAGCAGACAAGGACTAGCGGGAGACACCGGGGAGCTGTTTTTT | CASRQGLAGDTGELFF
TRBJ2-2 | TRBV19 | NA | TGTGCCAGTAGTATAGGACAGGTCCCCGGGGAGCTGTTTTTT | CASSIGQVPGELFF
TRBJ2-2 | TRBV19 | TRBD1 | TGTGCCAGTAGCATCGGAACAGGGGGCACCGGGGAGCTGTTTTTT | CASSIGTGGTGELFF
TRBJ2-7 | TRBV5-6 | NA | TGTGCCAGCAGCTTCACCCAGGACAACTCCTACGAGCAGTACTTC | CASSFTQDNSYEQYF
TRBJ1-2 | TRBV30 | TRBD1 | TGTGCCTGGGGCCGGGACAGGCCCCATGGCTACACCTTC | CAWGRDRPHGYTF
TRBJ1-3 | TRBV19 | NA | TGTGCCAGTAAGAAGAACGGAGACTCTGGAAACACCATATATTTT | CASKKNGDSGNTIYF
TRBJ1-2 | TRBV5-4 | NA | TGTGCCAGCAGCGTAGAGCGAGGGAGATACTATGGCTACACCTTC | CASSVERGRYYGYTF
TRBJ1-3 | TRBV9 | NA | TGTGCCAGCAGCACCGCCGGAGATTTCTCTGGAAACACCATATATTTT | CASSTAGDFSGNTIYF
TRBJ2-7 | TRBV7-6 | TRBD1 | TGTGCCAGCAGCATGCGACAGGGAGACTACGAGCAGTACTTC | CASSMRQGDYEQYF
TRBJ1-1 | TRBV9 | NA | TGTGCCAGCAGCGGTTTCATGAACACTGAAGCTTTCTTT | CASSGFMNTEAFF
TRBJ2-1 | TRBV5-8 | NA | TGTGCCAGCAGCCCCCGGGGGGCAGGGACCGACAATGAGCAGTTCTTC | CASSPRGAGTDNEQFF
TRBJ1-2 | TRBV6-5 | NA | TGTGCCAGCACCCCCCACGACAGCGAGTGGGGTGGCTACACCTTC | CASTPHDSEWGGYTF
TRBJ2-6 | TRBV30 | NA | TGTGCCTGGAACAGGGAGCTTTCTGGGGCCAACGTCCTGACTTTC | CAWNRELSGANVLTF